Shown below are 6 T cell receptor beta chains from a single sample sequenced in a study of T-cell reconstitution after alpha-beta-depleted transplantation in children. The authors prepared the TCRbeta library with unique molecular identifiers. TCRdb redid the calling of the PCR reads with MiXCR, one entry per CDR3 protein. Among over 450,000 distinct CDR3 sequences listed, over 9.5% were seen once. The sequenced sample was PBMCs, obtained before TCRalphabeta/CD19-depleted stem cell transplant. The receptors here all came from a child aged 2 to 10 with inherited bone marrow failure, due to receive a stem cell transplant.

This clonotype came up many times. V and J are TRBV5-5 and TRBJ1-4; 7 nucleotides line up with TRBD1. From germline, CDR1 is SGHKS and CDR2 YYEKEE (reference sequence). CDR3 size: 16 residues. J gave up 8 bases and V 0 bases, and 10 bases lay outside the gene matches. The CDR3 bases are TGTGCCAGCAGCTTGGCGTTTACAGGGGAAAACGAAAAACTGTTTTTT. Its translation: CASSLAFTGENEKLFF.

The gene calls are TRBV11-2 and TRBJ2-5; no reliable D call. CDR1 is SGHAT and CDR2 is FQNNGV in the germline V gene. The V end was cut by 1 base, the J end by 2 bases, with 14 bases between. The CDR3 is 16 residues long. CDR3: CASSLAFFGQQETQYF. The CDR3 nucleotides are TGTGCCAGCAGCTTAGCGTTCTTTGGGCAGCAAGAGACCCAGTACTTC.

This clonotype was observed many times. The chain carries TRBV4-3 and TRBJ1-2, with TRBD1 matching 10 bases. Germline V CDR1 and CDR2: LGHNA, YSLEER. The CDR3 sequence is 14 residues long. J gave up 8 bases and V 2 bases, and 5 bases lay outside the gene matches. This CDR3 reads CASSQPGQGEGYTF. The CDR3 DNA reads as TGCGCCAGCAGCCAACCCGGACAGGGGGAAGGCTACACCTTC.

This clonotype was observed a handful of times. This chain joins TRBV3-1 and TRBJ2-3; D could derive from TRBD1 or TRBD2 (5 bases each). The V gene lost 6 bases and the J gene lost 7 bases, with 8 bases spanning the gap. This CDR3 is built from 11 residues. CDR1 is LGHDT and CDR2 is YNNKEL in the germline V gene (reference sequence). CDR3 DNA sequence: TGTGCCAGCAGGGGGGTGCATACGCAGTATTTT. Encoded protein: CASRGVHTQYF.

A few counts support this clonotype. The chain is built from TRBV5-1 and TRBJ2-1; tentatively, D is TRBD2 (6 bases). The CDR3 spans 17 residues. Germline CDR1 reads SGHRS; CDR2 reads YFSETQ. Trimming shortened V by 1 base and J by 0 bases, and 14 bases separated the two germline ends. CDR3 DNA sequence: TGCGCCAGCAGCTTGATCCCGACTAGAAGCTCCTACAATGAGCAGTTCTTC. Translated: CASSLIPTRSSYNEQFF. Full variable domain (rest looked up from reference TRBV5-1 and TRBJ2-1): KAGVTQTPRYLIKTRGQQVTLSCSPISGHRSVSWYQQTPGQGLQFLFEYFSETQRNKGNFPGRFSGRQFSNSRSEMNVSTLELGDSALYLCASSLIPTRSSYNEQFFGPGTRLTVL.

This clonotype was detected many times. The junction and the germline gene differ at one end; a read error may be behind it. The V and J genes are TRBV7-7 and TRBJ2-2, with 7 bases identical to TRBD2. Germline V gene lookup returns CDR1 SSHAT and CDR2 FNYEAQ (reference sequence). The CDR3 has 17 amino acids. The CDR3 sequence is CASSEETGTTNTGELFF. DNA for the CDR3: TGTGCTAGCAGCGAAGAGACCGGGACTACGAACACCGGGGAGCTGTTTTTT.